A single sample is the source of the 10 T cell receptor beta chains below, sequenced in a study of T cell changes during pregnancy in multiple sclerosis. Repertoires were generated with immunoSEQ multiplex PCR, while TCRdb's copy carries only in-frame clones and drops some. The sample lists tens of thousands of clones, roughly 86% occurring once. The sample was peripheral blood, taken in the first trimester of pregnancy. These TCRs come from a female donor with multiple sclerosis, enrolled in a pregnancy study.

This chain uses TRBV30 with TRBJ2-1, with 7 bases lining up with TRBD2. CDR1 is GTSNPN, CDR2 SVGIG, per germline (reference sequence). The CDR3 extends over 13 amino acids. V dropped 0 bases and J dropped 8; count of bases not matched to a gene: 4. CDR3 sequence (DNA): TGTGCCTGGAGTGTACTAGCGTACCATGAGCAGTTCTTC. Encoded protein: CAWSVLAYHEQFF.

The genes are TRBV2 and TRBJ1-4, with D perhaps TRBD1 (5 bases). Germline CDR1 SNHLY, CDR2 FYNNEI. V was cut by 5 bases and J by 6 bases, with 10 bases left in between. The CDR3 runs 13 residues. As DNA, the CDR3 is TGTGCCAGCAGTAGAGGGGAGGATGAAAAACTGTTTTTT. Its protein product is CASSRGEDEKLFF.

The chain joins TRBV6-6 to TRBJ2-5; no clear D. This CDR3 has 14 amino acids. V was trimmed by 2 bases and J by 5 bases, leaving 12 bases between them. CDR1 is MNHNY, CDR2 SVGAGI, per germline (reference sequence). The CDR3 spells CASSYVTPGETQYF. CDR3 DNA: TGTGCCAGCAGTTACGTAACACCCGGGGAGACCCAGTACTTC.

The rearrangement uses TRBV4-3 and TRBJ2-1, with D possibly being TRBD2 (6 bases). This CDR3 is 16 amino acids long. V was shortened by 0 bases and J by 1 base, with 10 bases between the two germline ends. Per germline, CDR1 LGHNA and CDR2 YSLEER. The CDR3 reads CASSQDRDLSYNEQFF. In DNA, the CDR3 is TGCGCCAGCAGCCAAGATAGGGACTTGTCCTACAATGAGCAGTTCTTC.

The V gene is TRBV5-1, the J gene TRBJ1-2; 8 nucleotides line up with TRBD1. The CDR3 runs 15 residues. CDR1 SGHRS and CDR2 YFSETQ come from the germline V gene. V dropped 2 bases and J dropped 7; count of bases not matched to a gene: 10. CDR3 sequence: CASSFMTGDFSGYTF. The CDR3 nucleotides read TGCGCCAGCAGCTTTATGACAGGGGATTTCAGTGGCTACACCTTC.

The sample holds a few counts of this clone. The J gene is TRBJ1-1, the V gene TRBV19, with 7 bases aligning to TRBD1. V lost 5 bases and J lost 1; bases outside the gene matches: 7. Looked up from germline, CDR1 is LNHDA and CDR2 is SQIVND (reference sequence). The CDR3 runs to 15 residues. CDR3 residues: CASSPTGWRNTEAFF. In DNA, the CDR3 is TGTGCCAGTAGTCCGACAGGGTGGAGGAACACTGAAGCTTTCTTT.

This clone occurred once. V gene TRBV7-2 combines with J gene TRBJ2-5; no clear D. Germline values: CDR1 SGHTA, CDR2 FQGNSA. Deletions cut 3 bases from V and 1 base from J, with 15 bases between. The CDR3 consists of 16 residues. The CDR3 region has the DNA TGTGCCAGCAGCTTCCAGTGGTCCCGCACCCAAGAGACCCAGTACTTC. Translation gives CASSFQWSRTQETQYF.

The chain links TRBV5-1 to TRBJ2-1; TRBD2 matches at 9 bases. This CDR3 is 16 amino acids long. J gave up 4 bases and V 1 base, and 6 bases lay outside the gene matches. From germline, CDR1 is SGHRS and CDR2 YFSETQ. The CDR3 DNA sequence: TGCGCCAGCAGCTTGAATCCTAGCGGGGTTTACAATGAGCAGTTCTTC. Its protein is CASSLNPSGVYNEQFF.

The chain links TRBV7-9 to TRBJ1-3, with TRBD1 as a possible D gene (6 bases). Trimming removed 3 bases at V and 8 bases at J, with 26 bases between. The CDR3 has 18 amino acids. Germline V CDR1 and CDR2: SEHNR, FQNEAQ (reference sequence). The CDR3 nucleotides are TGTGCCAGCAGCTTCGGGGTCCGACAGGAACGCTGGGAACACACCATATATTTT. Protein sequence: CASSFGVRQERWEHTIYF.

The CDR3 DNA is TGTGCCAGCAGCTCCCTGGGTGGGAGGGGCACAGATACGCAGTATTTT. Its protein product is CASSSLGGRGTDTQYF. The chain employs TRBV5-6 and TRBJ2-3, with 7 bases identical to TRBD2. The J segment lost 1 base and the V segment lost 3 bases, leaving 8 bases of the junction unmatched. CDR3 length equals 16 residues. Per the germline V gene, CDR1 is SGHDT and CDR2 is YYEEEE. Full variable domain (missing parts from reference TRBV5-6 and TRBJ2-3): DAGVTQSPTHLIKTRGQQVTLRCSPKSGHDTVSWYQQALGQGPQFIFQYYEEEERQRGNFPDRFSGHQFPNYSSELNVNALLLGDSALYLCASSSLGGRGTDTQYFGPGTRLTVL.